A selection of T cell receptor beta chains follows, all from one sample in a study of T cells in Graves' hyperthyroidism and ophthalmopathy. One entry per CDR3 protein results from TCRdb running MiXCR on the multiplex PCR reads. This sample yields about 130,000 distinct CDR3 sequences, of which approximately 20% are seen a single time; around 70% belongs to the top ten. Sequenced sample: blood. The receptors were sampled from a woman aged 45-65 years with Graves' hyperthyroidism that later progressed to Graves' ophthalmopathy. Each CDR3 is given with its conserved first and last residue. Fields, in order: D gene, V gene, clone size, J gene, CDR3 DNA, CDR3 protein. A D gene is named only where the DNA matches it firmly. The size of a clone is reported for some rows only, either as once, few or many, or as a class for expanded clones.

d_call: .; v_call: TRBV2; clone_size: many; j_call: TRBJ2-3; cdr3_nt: TGTGCCAGCAGTGAGACAGGCCACACAGATACGCAGTATTTT; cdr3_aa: CASSETGHTDTQYF
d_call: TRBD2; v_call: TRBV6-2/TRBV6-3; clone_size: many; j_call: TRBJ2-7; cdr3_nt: TGTGCCAGCAGTTACTCGACTAGCGGGATTGACGAGCAGTACTTC; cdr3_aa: CASSYSTSGIDEQYF
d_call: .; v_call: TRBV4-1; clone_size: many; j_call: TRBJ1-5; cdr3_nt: TGCGCCAGCAGCCAAGAGGGGACCCATCAGCCCCAGCATTTT; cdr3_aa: CASSQEGTHQPQHF
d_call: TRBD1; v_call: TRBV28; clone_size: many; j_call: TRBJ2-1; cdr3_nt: TGTGCCAGTGGCGGGACAGGCGGCAATGAGCAGTTCTTC; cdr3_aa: CASGGTGGNEQFF
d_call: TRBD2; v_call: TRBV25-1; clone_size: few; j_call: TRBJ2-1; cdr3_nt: TGTGCCAGCAGTGAGCTAGCGGGAGACTATGAGCAGTTCTTC; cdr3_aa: CASSELAGDYEQFF
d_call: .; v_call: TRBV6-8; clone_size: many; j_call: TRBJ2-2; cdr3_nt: TGTGCCAGCAGCCACGGGACCACGAACACCGGGGAGCTGTTTTTT; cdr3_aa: CASSHGTTNTGELFF
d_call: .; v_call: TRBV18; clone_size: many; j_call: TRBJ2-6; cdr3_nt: TGTGCCAGCTCACCACAGGCTGGGGCCAACGTCCTGACTTTC; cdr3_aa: CASSPQAGANVLTF
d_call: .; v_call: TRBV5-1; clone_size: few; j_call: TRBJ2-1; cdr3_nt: TGCGCCAGCAGCTTGGAGCCAGGCTATAGGAATGAGCAGTTCTTC; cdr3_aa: CASSLEPGYRNEQFF
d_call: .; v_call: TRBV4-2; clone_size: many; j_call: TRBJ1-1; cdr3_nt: TGTGCCAGCAGCCAAGAGAGAACGAGAATGAACACTGAAGCTTTCTTT; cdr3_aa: CASSQERTRMNTEAFF
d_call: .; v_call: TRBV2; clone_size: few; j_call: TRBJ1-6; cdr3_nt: TGTGCCAGCAGCCCGGACAGAAATTCACCCCTCCACTTT; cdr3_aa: CASSPDRNSPLHF
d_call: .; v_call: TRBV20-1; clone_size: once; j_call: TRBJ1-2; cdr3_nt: TGCAGTGCTAGATGGCCCGAACGGGACTATGGCTACACCTTC; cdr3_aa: CSARWPERDYGYTF
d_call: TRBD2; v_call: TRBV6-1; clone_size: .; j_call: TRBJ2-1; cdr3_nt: TGTGCCAGCAGGGCAGGGGGGGCGGGAGGGGAGTACAAGCCTGAGCAGTTCTTC; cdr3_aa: CASRAGGAGGEYKPEQFF
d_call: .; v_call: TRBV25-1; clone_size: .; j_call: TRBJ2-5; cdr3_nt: TGTGCCAGCAGTGAACCCACCTCTGGCCAAGAGACCCAGTACTTC; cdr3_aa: CASSEPTSGQETQYF
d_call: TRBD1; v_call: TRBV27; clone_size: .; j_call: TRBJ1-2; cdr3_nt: TGTGCCAGCGGGGACAGGACTAACTATGGCTACACCTTC; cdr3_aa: CASGDRTNYGYTF
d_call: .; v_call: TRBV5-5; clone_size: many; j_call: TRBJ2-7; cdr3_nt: TGTGCCAGCAGCTTGGCGGTCGCCCTGGGTTGGGGCGAGCAGTACTTC; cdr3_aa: CASSLAVALGWGEQYF
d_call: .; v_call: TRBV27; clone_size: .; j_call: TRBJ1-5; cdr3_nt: TGTGCCAGCAGGCCGAGGCCCCAGCATTTT; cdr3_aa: CASRPRPQHF
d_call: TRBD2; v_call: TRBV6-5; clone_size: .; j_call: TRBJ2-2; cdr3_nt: TGTGCCAGCAGTTATCGTAGCGGGAGGGCCCACACCGGGGAGCTGTTTTTT; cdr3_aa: CASSYRSGRAHTGELFF
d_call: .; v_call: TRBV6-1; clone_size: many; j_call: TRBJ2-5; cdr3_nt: TGTGCCAGCAGGGTCAGGCCGTACCAAGAGACCCAGTACTTC; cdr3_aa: CASRVRPYQETQYF
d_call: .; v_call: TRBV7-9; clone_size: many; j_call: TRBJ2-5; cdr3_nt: TGTGCCAGCAGCCGTAACCAGGGGCGCGGAGGAGGTACCCAGTACTTC; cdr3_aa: CASSRNQGRGGGTQYF
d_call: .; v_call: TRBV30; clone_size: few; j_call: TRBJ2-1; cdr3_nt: TGTGCCTGGAGTATGCCCCTGGCCAATGAGCAGTTCTTC; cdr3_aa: CAWSMPLANEQFF
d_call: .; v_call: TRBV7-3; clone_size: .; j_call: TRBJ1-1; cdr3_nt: TGTGCCAGCAGCCCACTAGGAGGGGGGATCACTGAAGCTTTCTTT; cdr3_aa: CASSPLGGGITEAFF
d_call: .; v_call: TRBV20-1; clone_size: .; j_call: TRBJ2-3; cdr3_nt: TGCAGTGCTGACAATTGGGGAGGCACAGATACGCAGTATTTT; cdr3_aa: CSADNWGGTDTQYF
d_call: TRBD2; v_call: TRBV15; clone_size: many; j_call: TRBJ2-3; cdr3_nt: TGTGCCACCAAACTAGCGGTGGGCACAGATACGCAGTATTTT; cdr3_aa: CATKLAVGTDTQYF
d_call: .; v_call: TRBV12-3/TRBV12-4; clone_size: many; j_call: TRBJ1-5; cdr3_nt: TGTGCCAGCAGGCAGAGCGGGGGTTGGGGTCAGCCCCAGCATTTT; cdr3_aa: CASRQSGGWGQPQHF
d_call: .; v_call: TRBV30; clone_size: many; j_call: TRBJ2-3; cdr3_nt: TGTGCCTGGAGTGCTCCCTATACGCAGTATTTT; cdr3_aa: CAWSAPYTQYF
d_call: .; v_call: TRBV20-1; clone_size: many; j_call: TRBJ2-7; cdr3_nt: TGCAGTGTTGCCGGGGAATACGAGCAGTACTTC; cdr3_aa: CSVAGEYEQYF
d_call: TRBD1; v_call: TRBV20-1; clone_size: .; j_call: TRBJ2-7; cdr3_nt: TGCAGTGCTGCTCAGACAGGGGTTCCCTACGAGCAGTACTTC; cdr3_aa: CSAAQTGVPYEQYF
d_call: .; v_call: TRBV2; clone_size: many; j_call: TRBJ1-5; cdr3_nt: TGTGCCAGCAGTGAAGTGAGCAATCAGCCCCAGCATTTT; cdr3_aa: CASSEVSNQPQHF
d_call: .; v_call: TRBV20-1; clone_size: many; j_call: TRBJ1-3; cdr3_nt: TGCAGTGCGCAGGGAACGGCAGGGACTGGAAACACCATATATTTT; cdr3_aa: CSAQGTAGTGNTIYF
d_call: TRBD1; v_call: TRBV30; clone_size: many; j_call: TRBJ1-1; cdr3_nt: TGTGCCTGGACGGGACAGTTCACTGAAGCTTTCTTT; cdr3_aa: CAWTGQFTEAFF
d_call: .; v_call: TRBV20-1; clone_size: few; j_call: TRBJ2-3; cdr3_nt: TGCAGTGCTAGATTCGACAAAGGCACAGATACGCAGTATTTT; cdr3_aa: CSARFDKGTDTQYF